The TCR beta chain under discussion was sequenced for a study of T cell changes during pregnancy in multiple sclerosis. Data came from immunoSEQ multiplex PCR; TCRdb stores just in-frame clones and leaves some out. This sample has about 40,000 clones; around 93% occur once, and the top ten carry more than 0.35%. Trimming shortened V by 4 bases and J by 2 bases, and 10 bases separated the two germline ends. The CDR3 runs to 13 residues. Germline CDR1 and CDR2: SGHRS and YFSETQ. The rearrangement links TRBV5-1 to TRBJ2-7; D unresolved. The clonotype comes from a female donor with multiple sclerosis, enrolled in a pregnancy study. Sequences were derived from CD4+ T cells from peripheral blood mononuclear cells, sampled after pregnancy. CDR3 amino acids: CASSLDMPYEQYF. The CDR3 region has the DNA TGCGCCAGCAGCCTCGACATGCCCTACGAGCAGTACTTC. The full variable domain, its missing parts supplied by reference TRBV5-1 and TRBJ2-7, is KAGVTQTPRYLIKTRGQQVTLSCSPISGHRSVSWYQQTPGQGLQFLFEYFSETQRNKGNFPGRFSGRQFSNSRSEMNVSTLELGDSALYLCASSLDMPYEQYFGPGTRLTVT.